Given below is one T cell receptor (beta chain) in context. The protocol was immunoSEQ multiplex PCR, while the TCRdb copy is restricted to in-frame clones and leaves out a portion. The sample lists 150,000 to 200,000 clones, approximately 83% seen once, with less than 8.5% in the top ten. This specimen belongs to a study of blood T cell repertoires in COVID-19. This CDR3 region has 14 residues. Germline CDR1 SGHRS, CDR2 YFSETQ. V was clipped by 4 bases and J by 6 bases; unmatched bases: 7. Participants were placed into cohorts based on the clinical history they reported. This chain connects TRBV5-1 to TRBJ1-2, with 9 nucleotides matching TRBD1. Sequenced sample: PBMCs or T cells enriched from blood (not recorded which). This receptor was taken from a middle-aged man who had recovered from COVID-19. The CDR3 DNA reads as TGCGCCAGCAGCATCACAGGGGGCATTAATGGCTACACCTTC. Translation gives CASSITGGINGYTF.